Listed here is a single TCR beta chain. These data are taken from a study of blood T cell repertoires in COVID-19. Study as a whole: Samples of COVID-19 (acute and convalescent) were obtained from the United States, Italy and Spain.

Per the original data handling: Estimation of nucleated cell counts was performed using reference gene primer amplification. Sequenced by immunoSEQ multiplex PCR; TCRdb stores in-frame clones only, minus some. Clone size and the V and J calls come from that table; the DNA yielded D and trimming. Found here are 200,000 to 250,000 clones, approximately 81% of them singletons; the top ten hold nearly 20%. CDR3 size: 14 residues. CDR1 is SGHAT and CDR2 is FQNNGV in the germline V gene. V lost 6 bases to trimming and J lost 9 bases, with 15 bases between them. The sequence derives from a man younger than 40 with active or convalescent COVID-19. V and J are TRBV11-2 and TRBJ1-6, with D tentatively TRBD1 (6 bases). Sequenced input: peripheral blood. CDR3 coding DNA: TGTGCCAGCAGAGATCAGGGGATCGGTTCACCCCTCCACTTT. This translates into CASRDQGIGSPLHF.